This T cell receptor beta chain originates from a study of T cell responses to AZD1222 COVID-19 vaccine. Data came from immunoSEQ multiplex PCR; TCRdb stores just in-frame clones and leaves some out. Among 65,000 to 85,000 clones, 88% were seen once, and the ten largest hold roughly 10%. As regards this clone: Its antigen remains unknown.

Study findings and constraints: Compared with day 0, the breadth and depth of the Spike-specific TCR repertoire rose significantly after two doses of AZD1222. Among vaccine-associated CD4 TCRs, coverage spanned spike, with dominance at 160-218 and 743-854. Seropositive AZD1222 recipients at baseline numbered only five to seven. None of the repertoires were sampled until the peak T cell response had passed.

The V and J ends lost 7 bases and 4 bases respectively, with 14 bases between them. Germline V gene data show CDR1 as SGHRS and CDR2 as YFSETQ. This CDR3 spans 13 amino acids. Source: peripheral blood, taken 28 days after the second dose of the MenACWY control vaccine. The receptor's source is an adult who received the MenACWY meningococcal vaccine as a control. V is TRBV5-1 and J is TRBJ1-2; no clear D gene. The CDR3 DNA reads as TGCGCCAGCTCCCATGGGGATCCCTATGGCTACACCTTC. Translated, it gives CASSHGDPYGYTF.